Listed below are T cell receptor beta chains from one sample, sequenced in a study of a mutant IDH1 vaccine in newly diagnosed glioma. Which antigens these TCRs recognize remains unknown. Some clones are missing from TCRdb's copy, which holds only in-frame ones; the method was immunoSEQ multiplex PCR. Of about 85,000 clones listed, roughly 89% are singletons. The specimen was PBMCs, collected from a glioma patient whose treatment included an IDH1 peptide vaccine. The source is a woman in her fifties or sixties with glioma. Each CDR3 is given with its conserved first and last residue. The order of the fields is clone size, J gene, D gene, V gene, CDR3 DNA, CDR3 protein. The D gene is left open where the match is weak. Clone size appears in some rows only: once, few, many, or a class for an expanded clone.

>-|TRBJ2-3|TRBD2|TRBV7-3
TGTGCCAGCAGCCTCTCGCCCGGGGGGGGAGATACGCAGTATTTT
CASSLSPGGGDTQYF
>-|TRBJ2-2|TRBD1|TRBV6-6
TGTGCCAGCAGACCGGGACAGGGGGCCGGGGAGCTGTTTTTT
CASRPGQGAGELFF
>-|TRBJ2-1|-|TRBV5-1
TGCGCCAGCCGCTTGCAGTTACCCAACAATGAGCAGTTCTTC
CASRLQLPNNEQFF
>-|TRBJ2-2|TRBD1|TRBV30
TGTGCCTTCACGACAGGGGGCTATACTGGGGAGCTGTTTTTT
CAFTTGGYTGELFF
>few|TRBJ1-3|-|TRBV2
TGTGCCAGCAGCTCCCAGGTACGAGGCTCTGGAAACACCATATATTTT
CASSSQVRGSGNTIYF
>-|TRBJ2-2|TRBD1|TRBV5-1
TGCGCCAGCAGCGGGGACAGGGGGCCCGGGGAGCTGTTTTTT
CASSGDRGPGELFF
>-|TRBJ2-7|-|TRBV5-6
TGTGCCAGCAGCAGAGGCAGCTACGAGCAGTACTTC
CASSRGSYEQYF
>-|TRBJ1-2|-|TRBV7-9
TGTGCCAGCAGGCCAAGGGCTGGTTTTACAGTAAATGGCTACACCTTC
CASRPRAGFTVNGYTF
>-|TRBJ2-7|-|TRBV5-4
TGTGCCAGCAGCATATTCCCGGGTCTTTCACGGGAGCAGTACTTC
CASSIFPGLSREQYF
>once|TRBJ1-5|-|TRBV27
TGTGCCAGCAGTTTAATTTACAGGGGCAATCAGCCCCAGCATTTT
CASSLIYRGNQPQHF
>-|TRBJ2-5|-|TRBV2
TGTGCCAGCAGTGGGCGACTACCGTACCAAGAGACCCAGTACTTC
CASSGRLPYQETQYF
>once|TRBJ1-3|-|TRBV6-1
TGTGCCAGCATCGGGCAGGGGCCAAACACCATATATTTT
CASIGQGPNTIYF
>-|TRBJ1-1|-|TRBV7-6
TGTGCCAGCAGCCCATCGACAGGCCGACCTCTTATGAACACTGAAGCTTTCTTT
CASSPSTGRPLMNTEAFF
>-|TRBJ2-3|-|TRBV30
TGTGCCTGGAGTGTGGAAGCCGCAGATACGCAGTATTTT
CAWSVEAADTQYF
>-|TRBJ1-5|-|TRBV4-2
TGTGCCAGCAGCCAAGAAGTCCTAGATAGCAATCAGCCCCAGCATTTT
CASSQEVLDSNQPQHF
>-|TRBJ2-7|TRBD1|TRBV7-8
TGTGCCAGCAGCTTAGGGACAGGGTACGAGCAGTACTTC
CASSLGTGYEQYF
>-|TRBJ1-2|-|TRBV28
TGTGCCAGCTATACAGGGTTAGTGGGGACCGGTTTTTATGGCTACACCTTC
CASYTGLVGTGFYGYTF
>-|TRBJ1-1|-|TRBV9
TGTGCCAGCAGCCCCCAGGCGGGAGGGGAATACGGTGAAGCTTTCTTT
CASSPQAGGEYGEAFF
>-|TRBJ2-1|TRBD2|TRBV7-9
TGTGCCAGCTTGGGAGGGATCTACAATGAGCAGTTCTTC
CASLGGIYNEQFF
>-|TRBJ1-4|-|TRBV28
TGTGCCAGCAGTTTAAAAGCCCCAACTAATGAAAAACTGTTTTTT
CASSLKAPTNEKLFF
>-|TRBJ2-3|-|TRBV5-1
TGCGCCAGCAGCGCTGGGAGCACAGATACGCAGTATTTT
CASSAGSTDTQYF
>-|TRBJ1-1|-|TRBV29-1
TGCAGCGCAGGTCGGGAGGGGAGCACTGAAGCTTTCTTT
CSAGREGSTEAFF
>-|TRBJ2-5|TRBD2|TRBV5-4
TGTGCCAGCAGCCCGGGACTAGCGGCCGGCGGGACCCAGTACTTC
CASSPGLAAGGTQYF
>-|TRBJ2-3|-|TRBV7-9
TGTGCCAGCAGCCCAAGGGGGTCTAGCACAGATACGCAGTATTTT
CASSPRGSSTDTQYF
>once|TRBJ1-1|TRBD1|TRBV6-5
TGTGCCAGCAGTTACTCGATTACAGGGGTGAAGGTAGCTTTCTTT
CASSYSITGVKVAFF
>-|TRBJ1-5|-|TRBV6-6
TGTGCCAGCAGTTACTCACAGCGCAATCAGCCCCAGCATTTT
CASSYSQRNQPQHF
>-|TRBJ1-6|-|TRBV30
TGTGCCTGGACCGCAGGGATCAATTCACCCCTCCACTTT
CAWTAGINSPLHF
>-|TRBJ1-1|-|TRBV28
TGTGCCAGCAGCGCCCTTAGGGGGGGTACTAACACTGAAGCTTTCTTT
CASSALRGGTNTEAFF
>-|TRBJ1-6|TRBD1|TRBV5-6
TGTGCCAGCAGCTCCGGGGACAGGGGATCAACCCTCCACTTT
CASSSGDRGSTLHF
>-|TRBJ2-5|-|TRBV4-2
TGTGCCAGCAGCCTCCGAGAGACCCAGTACTTC
CASSLRETQYF
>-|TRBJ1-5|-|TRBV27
TGTGCCAGCAGTTTAAATTGGGAGAGAAGGAGCAATCAGCCCCAGCATTTT
CASSLNWERRSNQPQHF
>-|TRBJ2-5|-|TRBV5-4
TGTGCCAGCAGCGGAGCCGGAGGCATGGAGACCCAGTACTTC
CASSGAGGMETQYF
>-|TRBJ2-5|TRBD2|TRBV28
TGTGCCAGCAGTTTCGGGGGGCAAGAGACCCAGTACTTC
CASSFGGQETQYF
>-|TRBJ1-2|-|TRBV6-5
TGTGCCAGCAGTTACTCCGGGCAAAAGGACACCTTC
CASSYSGQKDTF
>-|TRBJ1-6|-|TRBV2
TGTGCCAGCAGTGAATGGCGGGATAATTCACCCCTCCACTTT
CASSEWRDNSPLHF
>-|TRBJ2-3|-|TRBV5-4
TGTGCCAGCAGCTTGGTATCCAGGACAGATACGCAGTATTTT
CASSLVSRTDTQYF
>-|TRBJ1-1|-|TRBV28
TGTGCCAGCAGTTTTAGTACCCGGGGCACTGAAGCTTTCTTT
CASSFSTRGTEAFF